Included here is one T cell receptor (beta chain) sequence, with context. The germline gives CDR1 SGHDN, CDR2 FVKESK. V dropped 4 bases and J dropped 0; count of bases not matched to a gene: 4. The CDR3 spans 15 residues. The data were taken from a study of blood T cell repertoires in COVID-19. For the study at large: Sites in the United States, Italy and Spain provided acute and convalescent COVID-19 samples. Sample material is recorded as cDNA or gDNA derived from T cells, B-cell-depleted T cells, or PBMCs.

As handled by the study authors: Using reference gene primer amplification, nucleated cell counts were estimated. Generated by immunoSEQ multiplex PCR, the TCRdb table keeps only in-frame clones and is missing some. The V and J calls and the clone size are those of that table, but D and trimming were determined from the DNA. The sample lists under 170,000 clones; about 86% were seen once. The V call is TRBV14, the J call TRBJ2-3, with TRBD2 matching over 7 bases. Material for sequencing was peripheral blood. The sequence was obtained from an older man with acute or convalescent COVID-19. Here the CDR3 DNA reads TGTGCCAGCAGCCCAGCGGGGCGGAGCACAGATACGCAGTATTTT. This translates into CASSPAGRSTDTQYF.